Given below is one TCR beta chain in context. What it binds is unknown. This sample was included in a study of cytomegalovirus exposure and HLA in healthy donors. Overall study context: An analysis done earlier identified more than 100 million unique TCR beta sequences from about 180 million T cells. Out of 398 genotyped donors, roughly 78% belonged to the Caucasian-associated ancestry cluster.

General study results and limits: Association of a missense DCLRE1C variant with TCR beta V- and J-gene trimming was reported in a later analysis.

It was with 60 Vbeta and 13 Jbeta primers that the PCR ran. TCRdb's copy holds only in-frame clones and misses some; the assay was immunoSEQ multiplex PCR. The data show under 200,000 clones, approximately 88% seen once. The sequenced sample was PBMCs. The origin of this receptor is a woman aged 25-40 years in good health and CMV-seronegative.

This chain's CDR3 is CASSVVGKGYTF. In DNA form, the CDR3 reads TGTGCCAGCAGCGTAGTGGGCAAGGGCTACACCTTC. V is TRBV9 and J is TRBJ1-2; D remains unclear. Germline-derived CDR1 and CDR2 are SGDLS and YYNGEE. The CDR3 covers 12 residues. The V gene lost 0 bases and the J gene lost 8 bases, with 8 bases spanning the gap. Combining the CDR3 with reference TRBV9 and TRBJ1-2 gives the whole variable domain DSGVTQTPKHLITATGQRVTLRCSPRSGDLSVYWYQQSLDQGLQFLIQYYNGEERAKGNILERFSAQQFPDLHSELNLSSLELGDSALYFCASSVVGKGYTFGSGTRLTVV.